The rows below give T cell receptor beta chains drawn from one sample of a study of T cells after posttransplantation cyclophosphamide. Method: immunoSEQ multiplex PCR; TCRdb's copy keeps in-frame clones and lacks some. The sample records about 24,000 clones, more than 70% being singletons. Specimen: PBMCs, collected after an allogeneic stem cell transplant with a calcineurin inhibitor and methotrexate. The receptor set was obtained from a female patient aged 50 to 60 who received an allogeneic stem cell transplant from an unrelated donor, was CMV-positive, and had chronic GVHD only. Some of the T cells might come from the graft donor. Each CDR3 is given without its conserved first and last residue. Clone sizes are given selectively: once, few, many, or a class where the clone is expanded.

J gene	clone size	V gene	CDR3 protein
TRBJ2-7	.	TRBV7-3	ASSFTGGPSGEQY
TRBJ2-7	.	TRBV7-2	ASSLARYEQY
TRBJ2-7	.	TRBV7-9	ASSFGGTAYEQY
TRBJ1-2	.	TRBV5-1	ASSLGAGGNYGYT
TRBJ2-3	.	TRBV5-1	ASSLVSGQGGTDTQY
TRBJ1-1	.	TRBV27	ASSIQGLNTEAF
TRBJ1-2	.	TRBV7-8	ASSLAVFIGTGVTASVGYT
TRBJ2-2	.	TRBV5-1	ASSSRPGLAAPNTGELF
TRBJ2-2	once	TRBV5-8	ASSLRQGAYTGELF
TRBJ2-5	few	TRBV9	ASSPLREGAQY
TRBJ2-6	.	TRBV5-1	ASSLEAGANVLT
TRBJ2-7	.	TRBV5-4	ASSLGTGVYEQY
TRBJ2-2	.	TRBV5-1	ASSSGFPNTGELF
TRBJ2-2	.	TRBV29-1	SGREDGELF
TRBJ2-2	.	TRBV2	ASSLGAGELF
TRBJ2-7	.	TRBV11-2	ASSSGLAGTYEQY
TRBJ2-5	.	TRBV6-5	ASSYSAGGYQETQY
TRBJ2-7	.	TRBV27	ASRRDSSYEQY
TRBJ2-7	few	TRBV7-9	ASSLAGTGVLYEQY
TRBJ1-5	.	TRBV19	ASSPAGIQPQH
TRBJ1-4	.	TRBV4-2	ASSQDTGAGGGEKLF
TRBJ1-4	.	TRBV5-1	ASSLTGREKLF
TRBJ1-5	.	TRBV6-1	ASKAGQPQH
TRBJ2-7	.	TRBV28	ASSLLAGGHYEQY
TRBJ1-1	.	TRBV9	ASSVGLVTEAF
TRBJ2-7	.	TRBV10-3	AISPLGGNERY
TRBJ2-1	.	TRBV6-1	ASSLQPASYNEQF
TRBJ2-1	.	TRBV28	ASSLNRVGNEQF
TRBJ2-5	.	TRBV19	ASSKGGTRGETQY
TRBJ2-2	.	TRBV7-3	ASSPIGRVNTGELF
TRBJ1-3	.	TRBV6-6	ASRTGGGNTIY
TRBJ2-3	.	TRBV10-3	AITPDRGTLDTQY
TRBJ1-1	.	TRBV5-4	ASSPKSQGLTEAF
TRBJ2-7	once	TRBV5-6	ASSLGYSYEQY
TRBJ2-2	.	TRBV5-1	AGSLEQAGTGELF
TRBJ2-1	.	TRBV27	ASSQGGSSYNEQF
TRBJ2-2	.	TRBV19	ASSIKGPGELF
TRBJ2-3	.	TRBV5-5	ASSPAGRTDTQY
TRBJ2-1	.	TRBV10-1	ANRPTKLAESYNEQF